The sequence of this T cell receptor beta chain was determined in a study of CD8+ T cells in alopecia areata. In the study overall: Those treated were given oral tofacitinib at 5 to 10 mg twice daily. Whole-study results and caveats: In scalp, tofacitinib significantly decreased clonality and expanded CD8+ clones among the top 100. With tofacitinib ongoing, many expanded lesional clones persisted in both scalp and blood.

Treatment of the sample: oral pan-JAK inhibitor, 5-10 mg twice daily. Sorting separated CD4+ and CD8+ T cells out of PBMCs. Trimming left V 2 bases short and J 9 bases short, with 11 bases between. This CDR3 contains 13 residues. CDR1 is SGHTA, CDR2 FQGTGA, per germline. Extracted from the samples, RNA was reverse transcribed into cDNA to serve as the sequencing template. Here immunoSEQ multiplex PCR was the method, and the copy in TCRdb shows in-frame clones only, minus some. The table shows 150,000 to 200,000 clones, with less than 80% occurring only once. About this clone itself: Its specificity is unknown.

The sample was CD4+ T cells sorted from blood, taken at week 24, from a patient treated with tofacitinib. The chain recombines TRBV7-3 with TRBJ2-1; weak D call: TRBD2 (5 bases). This TCR was recovered from a human donor with alopecia areata. The DNA for the CDR3 is TGTGCCAGCAGCTTACAACTAGAGGGTGAGCAGTTCTTC. Amino acids: CASSLQLEGEQFF. Supplemented by reference TRBV7-3 and TRBJ2-1, the full variable domain reads GAGVSQTPSNKVTEKGKYVELRCDPISGHTALYWYRQSLGQGPEFLIYFQGTGAADDSGLPNDRFFAVRPEGSVSTLKIQRTERGDSAVYLCASSLQLEGEQFFGPGTRLTVL.